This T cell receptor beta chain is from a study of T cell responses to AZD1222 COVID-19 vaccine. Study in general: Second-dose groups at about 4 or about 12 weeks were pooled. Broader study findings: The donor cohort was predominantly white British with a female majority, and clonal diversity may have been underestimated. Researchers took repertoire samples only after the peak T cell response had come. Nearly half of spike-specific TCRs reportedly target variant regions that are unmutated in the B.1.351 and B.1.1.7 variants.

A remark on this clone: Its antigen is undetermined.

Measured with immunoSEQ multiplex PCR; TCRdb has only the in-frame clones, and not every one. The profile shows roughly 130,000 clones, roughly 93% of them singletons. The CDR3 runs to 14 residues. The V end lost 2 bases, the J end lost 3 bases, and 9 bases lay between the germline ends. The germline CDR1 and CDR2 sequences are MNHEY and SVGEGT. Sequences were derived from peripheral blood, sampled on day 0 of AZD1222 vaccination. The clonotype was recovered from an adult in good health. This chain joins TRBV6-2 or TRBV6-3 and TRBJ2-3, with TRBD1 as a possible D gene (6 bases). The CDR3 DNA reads TGTGCCAGCAGTTACCCCACAGGGACAGATACGCAGTATTTT. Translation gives CASSYPTGTDTQYF.